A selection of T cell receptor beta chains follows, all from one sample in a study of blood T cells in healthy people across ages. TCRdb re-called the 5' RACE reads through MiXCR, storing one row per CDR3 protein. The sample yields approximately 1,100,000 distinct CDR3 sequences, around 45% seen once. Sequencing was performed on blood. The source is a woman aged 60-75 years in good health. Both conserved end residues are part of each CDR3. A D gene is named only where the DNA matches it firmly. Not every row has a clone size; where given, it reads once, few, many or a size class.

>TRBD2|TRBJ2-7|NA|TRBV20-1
TGCAGTGCCCCAAGCGGGGGGGCCTCCTACGAGCAGTACTTC
CSAPSGGASYEQYF
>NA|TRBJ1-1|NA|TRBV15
TGTGCCACCAGCAGAGACCGAAGTATGGGTTGGGCTTTCTTT
CATSRDRSMGWAFF
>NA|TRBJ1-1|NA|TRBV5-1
TGCGCCAGCAGCTTGTATGGGGGGCCTGCGTTGGACACTGAAGCTTTCTTT
CASSLYGGPALDTEAFF
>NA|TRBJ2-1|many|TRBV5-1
TGCGCCAGCGTTAAGTCGGGAGCTAGTGAGCAGTTCTTC
CASVKSGASEQFF
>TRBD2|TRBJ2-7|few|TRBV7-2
TGTGCCAGCAGCATGGGACTAGCGGCTTACGAGCAGTACTTC
CASSMGLAAYEQYF
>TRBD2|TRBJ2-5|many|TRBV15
TGTGCCACCAGCCGTAGCGGGTTGGAGACCCAGTACTTC
CATSRSGLETQYF
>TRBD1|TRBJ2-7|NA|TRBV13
TGTGCCAGCAGCTCAGGGACAGACCACTACGAGCAGTACTTC
CASSSGTDHYEQYF
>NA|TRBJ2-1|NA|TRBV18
TGTGCCAGCTCACCACCGGGTCCCGGCAATGAGCAGTTCTTC
CASSPPGPGNEQFF
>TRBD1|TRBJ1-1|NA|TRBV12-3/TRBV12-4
TGTGCCAGCAGGACAGGGGAGGGCACTGAAGCTTTCTTT
CASRTGEGTEAFF
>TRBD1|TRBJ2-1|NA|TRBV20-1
TGCAGTGCTAGTTCTGTGGACAGGGGCCACAATGAGCAGTTCTTC
CSASSVDRGHNEQFF
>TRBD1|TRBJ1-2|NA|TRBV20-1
TGCAGTGCTTACCACGGACAGGGGGGAAATGGCTACACCTTC
CSAYHGQGGNGYTF
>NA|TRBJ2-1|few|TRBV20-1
TGCAGTGCTAGAGAACCTGGGAGCGAGCACAATGAGCAGTTCTTC
CSAREPGSEHNEQFF
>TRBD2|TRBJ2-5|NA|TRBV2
TGTGCCAGCAGGGAGCGGGGTATCCAAGAGACCCAGTACTTC
CASRERGIQETQYF
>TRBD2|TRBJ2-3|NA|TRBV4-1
TGCGCCAGCAGCCAAACAAGCGGGAGGGCGGGAGATACGCAGTATTTT
CASSQTSGRAGDTQYF
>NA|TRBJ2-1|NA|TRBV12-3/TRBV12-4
TGTGTCAGCAGTTTAGGCTTCTACAATGAGCAGTTCTTC
CVSSLGFYNEQFF
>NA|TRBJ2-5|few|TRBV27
TGTGCCAGCAGTCCCCGGGACTCCGGAGGGGAGACCCAGTACTTC
CASSPRDSGGETQYF
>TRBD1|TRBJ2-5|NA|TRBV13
TGTGCCAGCAGCGTGACAGGGGGCAGCCAAGAGACCCAGTACTTC
CASSVTGGSQETQYF
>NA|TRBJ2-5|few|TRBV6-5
TGTGCCAGCAGTTACGGCGGGAAAGAGACCCAGTACTTC
CASSYGGKETQYF
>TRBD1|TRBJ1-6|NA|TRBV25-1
TGTGCCAGCAGTTGGGACAGTAGTAATTCACCCCTCCACTTT
CASSWDSSNSPLHF
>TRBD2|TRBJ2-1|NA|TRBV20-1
TGCAGTGCTAGAGTCCCCAGCCATTTGAAAGAGCTAGCGGGAGGTCACAATGAGCAGTTCTTC
CSARVPSHLKELAGGHNEQFF
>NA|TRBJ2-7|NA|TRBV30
TGTGCCTGGAGTTGTAGCCCGGTAGCGGACTCCTACGAGCAGTACTTC
CAWSCSPVADSYEQYF
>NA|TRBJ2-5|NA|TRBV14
TGTGCCAGCAGCCAAGATCGGGGACTCAGGGAGACCCAGTACTTC
CASSQDRGLRETQYF
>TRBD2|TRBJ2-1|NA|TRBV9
TGTGCCAGCAGCGGTCCTAGCGGTAGTTACAATGAGCAGTTCTTC
CASSGPSGSYNEQFF
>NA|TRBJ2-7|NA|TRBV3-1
TGTGCCAGCAGCCAAAGCTATAGGGAAACCTACGAGCAGTACTTC
CASSQSYRETYEQYF
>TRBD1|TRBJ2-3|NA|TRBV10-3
TGTGCCATCAGGACGGACAGGGCTTCGGATACGCAGTATTTT
CAIRTDRASDTQYF
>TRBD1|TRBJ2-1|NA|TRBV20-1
TGCAGTGCTAAGCGATTTAGACAGGGGGTTCACAATGAGCAGTTCTTC
CSAKRFRQGVHNEQFF
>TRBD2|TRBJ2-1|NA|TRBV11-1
TGTGCCAGCAGCCCAACTAGCGGGGGGTGGGGGGAGCAGTTCTTC
CASSPTSGGWGEQFF
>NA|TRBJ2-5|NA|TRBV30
TGTGCCTGGAGTGTCCTAGAAAAGACCCAGTACTTC
CAWSVLEKTQYF
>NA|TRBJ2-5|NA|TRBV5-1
TGCGCCAGCAGCATACAGGGACACCAAGAGACCCAGTACTTC
CASSIQGHQETQYF
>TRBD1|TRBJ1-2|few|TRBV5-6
TGTGCCAGCAGTGGGGAGGACAGGGACCATGGCTACACCTTC
CASSGEDRDHGYTF
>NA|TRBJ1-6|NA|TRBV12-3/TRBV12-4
TGTGCCAGCAGTTTGGGGGGAGATCACCTCCACTTT
CASSLGGDHLHF
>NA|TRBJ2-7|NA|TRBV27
TGTGCCAGCAGTTTAGTGCGGCTGAGAACAGTCGAGCAGTACTTC
CASSLVRLRTVEQYF
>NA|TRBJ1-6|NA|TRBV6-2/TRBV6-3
TGTGCCAGCAGCCATCCTCCGCGGAATTCACCCCTCCACTTT
CASSHPPRNSPLHF
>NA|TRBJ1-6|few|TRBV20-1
TGCAGTGCTAGAGAAGAAGGCCCATGGTCACCCCTCCACTTT
CSAREEGPWSPLHF